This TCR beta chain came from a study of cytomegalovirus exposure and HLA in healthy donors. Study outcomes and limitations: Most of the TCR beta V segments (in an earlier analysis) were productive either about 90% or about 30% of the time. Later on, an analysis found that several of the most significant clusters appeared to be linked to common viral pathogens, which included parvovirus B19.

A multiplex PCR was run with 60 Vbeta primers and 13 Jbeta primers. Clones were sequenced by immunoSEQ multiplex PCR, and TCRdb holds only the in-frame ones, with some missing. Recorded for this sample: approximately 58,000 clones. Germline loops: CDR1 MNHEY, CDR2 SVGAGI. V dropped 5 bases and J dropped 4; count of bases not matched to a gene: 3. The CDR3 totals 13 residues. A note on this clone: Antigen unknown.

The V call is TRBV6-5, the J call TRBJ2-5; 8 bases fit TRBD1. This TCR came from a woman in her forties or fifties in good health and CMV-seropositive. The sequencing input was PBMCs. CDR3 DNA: TGTGCCAGCAGTCCTACAGGGGGAGAGACCCAGTACTTC. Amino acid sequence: CASSPTGGETQYF.